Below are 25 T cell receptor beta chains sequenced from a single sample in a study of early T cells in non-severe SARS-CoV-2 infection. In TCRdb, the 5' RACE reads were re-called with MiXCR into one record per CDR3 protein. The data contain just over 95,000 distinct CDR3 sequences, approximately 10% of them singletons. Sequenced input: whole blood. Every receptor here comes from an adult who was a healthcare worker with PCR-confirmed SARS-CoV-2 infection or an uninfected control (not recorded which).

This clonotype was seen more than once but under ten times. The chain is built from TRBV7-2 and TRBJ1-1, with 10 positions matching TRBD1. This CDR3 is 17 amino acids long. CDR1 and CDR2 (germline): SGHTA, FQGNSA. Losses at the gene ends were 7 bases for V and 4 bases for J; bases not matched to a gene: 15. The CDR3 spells CASIPGTGVFIGTEAFF. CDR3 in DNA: TGTGCCAGCATCCCGGGGACAGGGGTGTTTATTGGCACTGAAGCTTTCTTT.

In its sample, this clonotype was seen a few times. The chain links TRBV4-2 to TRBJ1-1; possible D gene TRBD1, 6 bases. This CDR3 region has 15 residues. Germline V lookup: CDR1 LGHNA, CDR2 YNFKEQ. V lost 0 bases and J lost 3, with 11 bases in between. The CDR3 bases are TGTGCCAGCAGCCAAGAAGGGCAGGGGTACACTGAAGCTTTCTTT. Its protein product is CASSQEGQGYTEAFF.

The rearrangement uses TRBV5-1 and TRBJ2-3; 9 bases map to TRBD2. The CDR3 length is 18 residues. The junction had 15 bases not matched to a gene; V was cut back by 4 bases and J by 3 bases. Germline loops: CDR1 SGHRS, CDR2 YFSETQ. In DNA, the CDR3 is TGCGCCAGCAGCCCCCTCGGTAGCGGGAGTGTGAGGACAGATACGCAGTATTTT. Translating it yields CASSPLGSGSVRTDTQYF.

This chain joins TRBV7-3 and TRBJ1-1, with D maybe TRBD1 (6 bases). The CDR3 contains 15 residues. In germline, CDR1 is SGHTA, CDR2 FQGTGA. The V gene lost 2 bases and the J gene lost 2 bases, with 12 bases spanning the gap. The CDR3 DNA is TGTGCCAGCAGCTTATATGGGGGGCCCAACACTGAAGCTTTCTTT. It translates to CASSLYGGPNTEAFF.

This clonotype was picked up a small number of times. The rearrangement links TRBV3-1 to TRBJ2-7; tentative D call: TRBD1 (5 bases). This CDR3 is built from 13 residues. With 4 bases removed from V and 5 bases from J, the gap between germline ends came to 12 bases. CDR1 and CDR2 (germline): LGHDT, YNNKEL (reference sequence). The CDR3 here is CASSPDIRDEQYF. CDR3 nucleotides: TGTGCCAGCAGCCCGGACATCCGTGACGAGCAGTACTTC.

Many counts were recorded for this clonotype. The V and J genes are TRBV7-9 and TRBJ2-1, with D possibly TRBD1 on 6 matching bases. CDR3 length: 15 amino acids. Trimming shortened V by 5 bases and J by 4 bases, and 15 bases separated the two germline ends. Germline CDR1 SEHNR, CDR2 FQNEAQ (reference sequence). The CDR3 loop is CASSPRRGTYNEQFF. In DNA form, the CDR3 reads TGTGCCAGCAGCCCACGAAGGGGGACATACAATGAGCAGTTCTTC.

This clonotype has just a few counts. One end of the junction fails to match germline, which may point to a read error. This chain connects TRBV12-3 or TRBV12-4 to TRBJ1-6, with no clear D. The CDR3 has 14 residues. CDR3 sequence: CASSLGWGGSPLHF. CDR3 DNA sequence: TGTGCCAGCAGTTTAGGATGGGGAGGTTCACCCCTCCATTTT.

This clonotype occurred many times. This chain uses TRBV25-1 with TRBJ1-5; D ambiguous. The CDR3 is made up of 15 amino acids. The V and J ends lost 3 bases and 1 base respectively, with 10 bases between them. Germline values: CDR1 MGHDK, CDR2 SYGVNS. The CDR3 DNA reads TGTGCCAGCAGTGATTTAGGTGGAAGCAATCAGCCCCAGCATTTT. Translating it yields CASSDLGGSNQPQHF.

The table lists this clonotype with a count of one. CDR3 sequence: CASSYRRANTQYF. The CDR3 nucleotides read TGTGCCAGCAGCTACCGTCGGGCGAATACGCAGTATTTT. The chain uses TRBV7-2 and TRBJ2-3, with D unclear. Deletions cut 4 bases from V and 7 bases from J, with 12 bases between. Germline CDR1 and CDR2: SGHTA and FQGNSA. This CDR3 region has 13 residues.

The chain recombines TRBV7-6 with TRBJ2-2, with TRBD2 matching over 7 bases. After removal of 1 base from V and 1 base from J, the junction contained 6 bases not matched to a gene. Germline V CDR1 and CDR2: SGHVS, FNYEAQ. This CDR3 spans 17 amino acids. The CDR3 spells CASSLGSGALNTGELFF. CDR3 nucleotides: TGTGCCAGCAGCTTAGGCAGCGGGGCCTTGAACACCGGGGAGCTGTTTTTT.

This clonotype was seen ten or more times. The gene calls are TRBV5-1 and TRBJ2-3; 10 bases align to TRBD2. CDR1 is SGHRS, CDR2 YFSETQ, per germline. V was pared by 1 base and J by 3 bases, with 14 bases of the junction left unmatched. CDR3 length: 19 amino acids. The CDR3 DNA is TGCGCCAGCAGCTTGAAGGATCTAGCGGGGGCCCCCCTAACAGATACGCAGTATTTT. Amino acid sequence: CASSLKDLAGAPLTDTQYF.

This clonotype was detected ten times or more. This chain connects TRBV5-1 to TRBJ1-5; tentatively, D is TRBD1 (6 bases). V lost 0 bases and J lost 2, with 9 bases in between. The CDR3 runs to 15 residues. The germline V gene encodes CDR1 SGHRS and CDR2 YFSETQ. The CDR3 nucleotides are TGCGCCAGCAGCTTGGACGGGGGGCGCAATCAGCCCCAGCATTTT. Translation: CASSLDGGRNQPQHF.

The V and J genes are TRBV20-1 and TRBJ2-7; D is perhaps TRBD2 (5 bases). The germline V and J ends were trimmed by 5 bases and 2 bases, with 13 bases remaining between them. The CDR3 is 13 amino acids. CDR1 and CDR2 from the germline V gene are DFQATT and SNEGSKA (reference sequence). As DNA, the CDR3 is TGCAGTGCTGGCGGACTGACGGCCTACGAGCAGTACTTC. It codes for CSAGGLTAYEQYF.

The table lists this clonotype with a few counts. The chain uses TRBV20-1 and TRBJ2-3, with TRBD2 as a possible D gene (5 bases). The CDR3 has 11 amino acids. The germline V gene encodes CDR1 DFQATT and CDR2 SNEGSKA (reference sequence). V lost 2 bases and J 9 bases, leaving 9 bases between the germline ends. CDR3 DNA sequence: TGCAGTGCTAGAACTACGGGAACGCAGTATTTT. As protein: CSARTTGTQYF.

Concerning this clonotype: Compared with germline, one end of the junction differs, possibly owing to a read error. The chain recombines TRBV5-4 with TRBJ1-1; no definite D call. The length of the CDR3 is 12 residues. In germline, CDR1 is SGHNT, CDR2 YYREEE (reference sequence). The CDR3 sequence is CASSSKGTEVFF. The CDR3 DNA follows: TGTGCCAGCAGCTCGAAGGGCACTGAAGTTTTCTTT. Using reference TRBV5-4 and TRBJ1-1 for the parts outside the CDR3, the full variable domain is ETGVTQSPTHLIKTRGQQVTLRCSSQSGHNTVSWYQQALGQGPQFIFQYYREEENGRGNFPPRFSGLQFPNYSSELNVNALELDDSALYLCASSSKGTEVFFGQGTRLTVV.

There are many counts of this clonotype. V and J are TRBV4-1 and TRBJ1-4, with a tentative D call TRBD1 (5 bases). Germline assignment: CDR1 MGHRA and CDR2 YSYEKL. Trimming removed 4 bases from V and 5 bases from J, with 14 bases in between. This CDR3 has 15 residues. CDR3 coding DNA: TGCGCCAGCAGCCTGGGCGACGGGGCCAATGAAAAACTGTTTTTT. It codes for CASSLGDGANEKLFF.

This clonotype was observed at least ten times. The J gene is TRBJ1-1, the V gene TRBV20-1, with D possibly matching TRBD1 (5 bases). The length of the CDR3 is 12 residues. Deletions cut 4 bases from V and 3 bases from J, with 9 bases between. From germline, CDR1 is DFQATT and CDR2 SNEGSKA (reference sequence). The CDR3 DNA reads TGCAGTGCTAAGGGAGGGGACACTGAAGCTTTCTTT. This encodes CSAKGGDTEAFF.

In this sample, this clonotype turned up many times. The CDR3 DNA is TGTGCCAGCAGCATTTCGGGGGAGGACACTGAAGCTTTCTTT. Translating gives CASSISGEDTEAFF. V gene TRBV2 combines with J gene TRBJ1-1; D perhaps matches TRBD1 (5 bases). CDR1 is SNHLY, CDR2 FYNNEI, per germline. Between the trimmed V and J ends, which lost 6 bases and 3 bases, there was a span of 14 bases. This CDR3 has 14 residues.

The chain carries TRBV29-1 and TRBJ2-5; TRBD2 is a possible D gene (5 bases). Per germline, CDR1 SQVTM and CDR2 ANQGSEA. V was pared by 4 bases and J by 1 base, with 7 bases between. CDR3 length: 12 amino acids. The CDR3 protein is CSVGLAQETQYF. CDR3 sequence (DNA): TGCAGCGTTGGGCTAGCCCAAGAGACCCAGTACTTC.

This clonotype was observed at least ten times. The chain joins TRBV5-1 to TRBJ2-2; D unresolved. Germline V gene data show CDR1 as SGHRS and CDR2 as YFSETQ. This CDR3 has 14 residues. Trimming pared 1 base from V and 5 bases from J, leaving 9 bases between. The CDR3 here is CASSLPKVTGELFF. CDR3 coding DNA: TGCGCCAGCAGCTTGCCCAAAGTGACCGGGGAGCTGTTTTTT.

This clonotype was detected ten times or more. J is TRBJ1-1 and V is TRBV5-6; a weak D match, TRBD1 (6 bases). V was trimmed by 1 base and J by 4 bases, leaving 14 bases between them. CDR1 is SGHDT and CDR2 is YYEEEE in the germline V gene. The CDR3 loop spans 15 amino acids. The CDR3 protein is CASSLTRGLGTEAFF. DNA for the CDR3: TGTGCCAGCAGCTTGACCAGGGGCTTGGGCACTGAAGCTTTCTTT.

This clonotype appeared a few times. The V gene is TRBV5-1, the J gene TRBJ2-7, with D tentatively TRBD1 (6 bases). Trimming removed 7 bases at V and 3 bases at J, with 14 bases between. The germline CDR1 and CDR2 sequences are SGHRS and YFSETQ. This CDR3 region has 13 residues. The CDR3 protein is CASGQGQSYEQYF. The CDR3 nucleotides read TGCGCCAGCGGGCAAGGACAGAGCTACGAGCAGTACTTC.

CDR3 amino acids: CASSPRSTGSGETQYF. CDR3 coding DNA: TGTGCCAGCAGCCCCCGATCGACAGGGTCGGGGGAGACCCAGTACTTC. The chain recombines TRBV9 with TRBJ2-5; 7 bases map to TRBD1. The germline V gene encodes CDR1 SGDLS and CDR2 YYNGEE. The CDR3 sequence is 16 residues long. With V trimmed by 4 bases and J by 5 bases, 14 bases remained unmatched.

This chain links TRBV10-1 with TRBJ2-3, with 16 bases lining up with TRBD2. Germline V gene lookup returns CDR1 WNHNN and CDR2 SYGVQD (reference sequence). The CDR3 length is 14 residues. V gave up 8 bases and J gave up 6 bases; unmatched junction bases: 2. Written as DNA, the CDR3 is TGCGCCAGCGAGGGACTAGCGGGAGGGGATACGCAGTATTTT. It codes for CASEGLAGGDTQYF.

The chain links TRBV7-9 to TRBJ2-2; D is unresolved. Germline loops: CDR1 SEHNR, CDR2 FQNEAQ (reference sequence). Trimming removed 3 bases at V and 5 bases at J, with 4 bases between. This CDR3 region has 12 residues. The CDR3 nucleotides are TGTGCCAGCAGCTTTGTAACCGGGGAGCTGTTTTTT. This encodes CASSFVTGELFF.